This TCR beta chain originates from a study of blood T cell repertoires in COVID-19. Study information: Whether acute or convalescent, the COVID-19 samples came from the United States, Italy and Spain. Nucleic acid was either cDNA or gDNA, and it came from T cells, B-cell-depleted T cells, or PBMCs.

In the original workflow: It was from reference gene primer amplification that nucleated cell counts were estimated. Sequencing used immunoSEQ multiplex PCR; TCRdb keeps in-frame clones, though not all of them. The DNA was the basis for D and trimming; V, J and clone size are from that table. The table has about 270,000 clones, 65% to 90% seen once; the top ten hold about an eighth. Trimming removed 4 bases from V and 8 bases from J; junction bases left unmatched: 8. This CDR3 is built from 14 residues. Germline lookup yields CDR1 LGHNA and CDR2 YSLEER. The gene calls are TRBV4-3 and TRBJ1-2, with 9 bases fitting TRBD1. The sample was peripheral blood. The clonotype originates from a human donor in a cohort sampled during active COVID-19. In nucleotides, the CDR3 is TGCGCCAGCAGCCTTACTACAGGGGGCGGGGGCTACACCTTC. It is translated as CASSLTTGGGGYTF.